This T cell receptor (beta chain) was captured by sequencing in a study of beta chain features in type 1 diabetes. Study context: Regarding age, gender and cell yields, patients proved similar to healthy donors.

Study findings and constraints: Whether HLA type influences TCRB rearrangement remained unresolved here.

Concerning this clone: Its antigen is still unknown.

The study reverse transcribed the entire isolated RNA, so it sequenced expressed TCRB transcripts. Using immunoSEQ multiplex PCR, the repertoire was profiled, and TCRdb retains in-frame clones only, with some absent. Of 500,000 to 700,000 clones in the sample, less than 20% were seen once. In total, each donor contributed a single heparinised blood draw that averaged about 100 mL. Sorting gave populations that all exceeded 98% purity. The CDR3 runs 15 residues. Germline values: CDR1 SGHRS, CDR2 YFSETQ. Trimming took off 1 base at V and 6 bases at J, with 14 bases between the two ends. The V call is TRBV5-1, the J call TRBJ1-5; perhaps TRBD1 as D (6 bases). The clonotype was recovered from a man between 18 and 35 years old in good health. Sequenced material: naive CD4+ T cells from blood. The DNA of the CDR3 is TGCGCCAGCAGCTTGTCAGGGGCGCAGGGTCAGCCCCAGCATTTT. It is translated as CASSLSGAQGQPQHF.